The 27 T cell receptor beta chains given below trace back to one sample, sequenced in a study of control samples from healthy donors and cancer patients. The protocol was immunoSEQ multiplex PCR, while the TCRdb copy is restricted to in-frame clones and leaves out a portion. The sample shows 350,000 to 450,000 clones, more than 80% of them seen only once. Sequenced material: PBMCs. The origin of the receptors is a man aged 40-50 years with head and neck cancer.

V gene TRBV11-2 combines with J gene TRBJ1-1, with 7 bases fitting TRBD1. The V and J ends lost 5 bases and 8 bases, in that order; junction bases with no gene match: 20. The CDR3 is made up of 17 amino acids. The germline CDR1 and CDR2 sequences are SGHAT and FQNNGV. The CDR3 nucleotides read TGTGCCAGCAGCACCCGACAAAGGGGGCGAAGAACTATAGAAGCTTTCTTT. It codes for CASSTRQRGRRTIEAFF.

The chain combines TRBV7-2 with TRBJ1-2, with unresolved D. V lost 1 base and J 7 bases, leaving 4 bases between the germline ends. CDR3 length: 11 amino acids. The germline V gene encodes CDR1 SGHTA and CDR2 FQGNSA. As DNA, the CDR3 is TGTGCCAGCAGCTTAGTCGCTGGCTACACCTTC. As protein: CASSLVAGYTF.

This clone was seen once. V usage is TRBV6-1 and J usage is TRBJ2-5, with D unresolved. Trimming stripped 1 base from V and 6 bases from J, with 6 bases between. CDR1 and CDR2 (germline): MNHNS, SASEGT. CDR3 size: 12 residues. This CDR3 is CASSEGEKTQYF. CDR3 in DNA: TGTGCCAGCAGTGAAGGGGAAAAGACCCAGTACTTC.

The chain couples TRBV7-6 to TRBJ1-5, with D possibly being TRBD1 (5 bases). CDR1 SGHVS and CDR2 FNYEAQ come from the germline V gene. The CDR3 spans 14 residues. V lost 5 bases and J 3 bases, leaving 11 bases between the germline ends. The CDR3 region has the DNA TGTGCCAGCAGCCCCAGGGCGACCAATCAGCCCCAGCATTTT. Translated: CASSPRATNQPQHF.

V and J are TRBV18 and TRBJ2-3; 9 positions match TRBD2. CDR3 size: 16 residues. Germline CDR1 reads KGHSH; CDR2 reads LQKENI. The V and J ends lost 3 bases and 3 bases, in that order; junction bases with no gene match: 7. CDR3 nucleotide sequence: TGTGCCAGCTCACCGGTAGTTAGCGGGGGAACAGATACGCAGTATTTT. Protein: CASSPVVSGGTDTQYF.

This chain uses TRBV3-1 (or the pseudogene TRBV3-2) with TRBJ1-1; D is undetermined. Germline values: CDR1 LGHDT, CDR2 YNNKEL (reference sequence). The CDR3 totals 13 residues. Deletions cut 0 bases from V and 6 bases from J, with 8 bases between. The CDR3 here is CASSQDEVAEAFF. For the CDR3, the DNA is TGTGCCAGCAGCCAAGACGAGGTCGCTGAAGCTTTCTTT.

V and J are TRBV27 and TRBJ1-1; D is undetermined. V was pared by 5 bases and J by 3 bases, with 16 bases between. The CDR3 has 15 amino acids. Germline CDR1 MNHEY, CDR2 SMNVEV (reference sequence). CDR3 in amino acids: CASSKKPHRDTEAFF. The CDR3 DNA reads as TGTGCCAGCAGTAAAAAACCTCATCGGGACACTGAAGCTTTCTTT.

The rearrangement links TRBV28 to TRBJ1-3; D gene ambiguous. Trimming removed 6 bases at V and 6 bases at J, with 9 bases between. Germline CDR1 and CDR2: MDHEN and SYDVKM. The CDR3 has 12 residues. DNA of the CDR3: TGTGCCAGCAGCCATCCGACAAACACCATATATTTT. Translating gives CASSHPTNTIYF.

This sequence joins TRBV4-3 and TRBJ1-4; 8 nucleotides agree with TRBD1. Trimming took 3 bases from V and 10 from J; bases not matched to a gene: 10. The length of the CDR3 is 15 residues. Per the germline V gene, CDR1 is LGHNA and CDR2 is YSLEER. CDR3 region: CASSQDGQGNRKLFF. The CDR3 region has the DNA TGCGCCAGCAGCCAGGATGGACAGGGTAATAGAAAACTGTTTTTT.

The CDR3 DNA sequence: TGTGCCAGCAGGCAACTAGCGGGGGCGGGAGATACGCAGTATTTT. Residues: CASRQLAGAGDTQYF. This chain links TRBV5-5 with TRBJ2-3; 11 bases match TRBD2. The germline gives CDR1 SGHKS, CDR2 YYEKEE (reference sequence). The CDR3 is 15 amino acids. Trimming removed 5 bases from V and 5 bases from J; junction bases left unmatched: 7.

This clone was counted once. The chain is built from TRBV7-3 and TRBJ2-3; D is unclear. Looked up from germline, CDR1 is SGHTA and CDR2 is FQGTGA. V was clipped by 2 bases and J by 2 bases, with 17 bases between them. The CDR3 has 17 residues. In DNA form, the CDR3 reads TGTGCCAGCAGCTTAGTCCAGACCGGCTTCGACACAGATACGCAGTATTTT. Translating it yields CASSLVQTGFDTDTQYF.

J is TRBJ1-3 and V is TRBV7-2; unclear D gene. Germline V gene data show CDR1 as SGHTA and CDR2 as FQGNSA. Trimming cost V 2 bases and J 0 bases, with 11 bases left between them. The CDR3 extends over 16 amino acids. The CDR3 reads CASSLFGQVSGNTIYF. CDR3 bases: TGTGCCAGCAGCTTATTCGGCCAGGTCTCTGGAAACACCATATATTTT.

The genes are TRBV30 and TRBJ2-1; TRBD2 matches 13 bases. V lost 2 bases and J lost 7; bases outside the gene matches: 5. The CDR3 has 15 amino acids. Germline CDR1 and CDR2: GTSNPN and SVGIG (reference sequence). The CDR3 nucleotides read TGTGCCTGGAGTTTCAGGACTAGCGGGAGAAATGAGCAGTTCTTC. This codes for CAWSFRTSGRNEQFF.

The gene calls are TRBV6-2 or TRBV6-3 and TRBJ2-5; weak D call: TRBD2 (5 bases). CDR3 length: 16 amino acids. In germline, CDR1 is MNHEY, CDR2 SVGEGT. Trimming shortened V by 6 bases and J by 4 bases, and 21 bases separated the two germline ends. The CDR3 reads CASSTYRRGKGETQYF. CDR3 sequence (DNA): TGTGCCAGCAGCACTTACCGGCGAGGGAAGGGAGAGACCCAGTACTTC.

J is TRBJ2-2 and V is TRBV10-1; possibly TRBD1 for D (6 bases). The CDR3 is 13 residues long. In germline, CDR1 is WNHNN, CDR2 SYGVQD (reference sequence). Deletions cut 6 bases from V and 4 bases from J, with 9 bases between. CDR3 amino acids: CASRQGFTGELFF. In DNA form, the CDR3 reads TGCGCCAGCAGGCAGGGGTTCACCGGGGAGCTGTTTTTT.

This clone appeared once. The gene calls are TRBV5-6 and TRBJ2-7; 12 bases agree with TRBD2. There are 15 residues in the CDR3. The junction had 5 bases not matched to a gene; V was cut back by 4 bases and J by 3 bases. Germline values: CDR1 SGHDT, CDR2 YYEEEE. CDR3 in DNA: TGTGCCAGCAGCCCTACTAGCGGGGGGATCTACGAGCAGTACTTC. Amino acid sequence: CASSPTSGGIYEQYF.

CDR3 loop: CASSLGDSTDTQYF. As DNA, the CDR3 is TGTGCCAGCAGCTTGGGGGACTCCACAGATACGCAGTATTTT. The rearrangement joins TRBV5-7 to TRBJ2-3; D perhaps matches TRBD2 (6 bases). TRBV5-7 is filed as an ORF, its function uncertain. V lost 0 bases to trimming and J lost 2 bases, with 7 bases between them. This CDR3 contains 14 residues.

This clone was seen just once. The chain couples TRBV3-1 (or the pseudogene TRBV3-2) to TRBJ2-1, with 8 bases fitting TRBD2. Losses at the gene ends were 4 bases for V and 7 bases for J; bases not matched to a gene: 15. This CDR3 has 17 amino acids. CDR1 and CDR2 from the germline V gene are LGHDT and YNNKEL (reference sequence). In nucleotides, the CDR3 is TGTGCCAGCAGCCCAGCCCGGCTAGCGGGTTCGGGGAATGAGCAGTTCTTC. Residues: CASSPARLAGSGNEQFF.

As for this clone: Different DNA sequences within this sample yield the same CDR3. This CDR3 reads CASSPTGNTEAFF. The DNA of the CDR3 is TGTGCCAGCTCACCTACAGGAAACACTGAAGCTTTCTTT. The rearrangement uses TRBV18 and TRBJ1-1, with a tentative D call TRBD1 (5 bases). The ends were cut back, 3 bases at V and 2 bases at J, with 7 bases in the middle. The germline V gene encodes CDR1 KGHSH and CDR2 LQKENI. The CDR3 spans 13 residues.

This chain connects TRBV6-2 or TRBV6-3 to TRBJ2-1, with D tentatively TRBD2 (5 bases). The V gene lost 6 bases and the J gene lost 8 bases, with 23 bases spanning the gap. Germline V gene sequence: CDR1 MNHEY, CDR2 SVGEGT. This CDR3 spans 16 amino acids. The chain's CDR3 is CASSPYGVLIVYEQFF. The CDR3 nucleotides are TGTGCCAGCAGCCCTTACGGGGTTCTGATTGTCTATGAGCAGTTCTTC.

The chain joins TRBV5-1 to TRBJ1-1, with a weak D call TRBD1 (5 bases). The V and J ends lost 0 bases and 4 bases respectively, with 7 bases between them. Germline V gene lookup returns CDR1 SGHRS and CDR2 YFSETQ. The CDR3 has 13 residues. The CDR3 sequence: CASSLVGTTEAFF. The CDR3 DNA reads as TGCGCCAGCAGCTTGGTGGGGACCACTGAAGCTTTCTTT.

The V gene is TRBV4-2, the J gene TRBJ1-5, with D possibly being TRBD1 (5 bases). The CDR3 consists of 15 residues. Between the trimmed V and J ends, which lost 5 bases and 6 bases, there was a span of 17 bases. Germline loops: CDR1 LGHNA, CDR2 YNFKEQ. The DNA of the CDR3 is TGTGCCAGCAGCTTCGAGGCCGGGGGGGGTCAGCCCCAGCATTTT. Protein sequence: CASSFEAGGGQPQHF.

The J gene is TRBJ2-2, the V gene TRBV24-1; 7 bases are shared with TRBD1. Germline V CDR1 and CDR2: KGHDR, SFDVKD. CDR3 size: 15 residues. Trimming removed 5 bases from V and 1 base from J; junction bases left unmatched: 3. This CDR3 reads CATSARTGNTGELFF. CDR3 nucleotide sequence: TGTGCCACCAGTGCTAGGACAGGGAACACCGGGGAGCTGTTTTTT.

V is TRBV14 and J is TRBJ1-6; 8 positions agree with TRBD1. This CDR3 spans 13 amino acids. The germline gives CDR1 SGHDN, CDR2 FVKESK. V dropped 9 bases and J dropped 9; count of bases not matched to a gene: 7. Written as DNA, the CDR3 is TGTGCCAGAAGGACAGGGCCCAGTTCACCCCTCCACTTT. Its protein is CARRTGPSSPLHF.

J is TRBJ1-1 and V is TRBV30; 12 bases map to TRBD1. CDR3 length equals 15 residues. J gave up 3 bases and V 0 bases, and 2 bases lay outside the gene matches. Germline assignment: CDR1 GTSNPN and CDR2 SVGIG (reference sequence). DNA of the CDR3: TGTGCCTGGAGTGTCGGGACAGGGGGCTACACTGAAGCTTTCTTT. The encoded protein is CAWSVGTGGYTEAFF.

The chain uses TRBV2 and TRBJ2-7; TRBD1 is a possible D gene (6 bases). V was shortened by 7 bases and J by 4 bases, with 17 bases between the two germline ends. The CDR3 is 14 amino acids. Germline V gene sequence: CDR1 SNHLY, CDR2 FYNNEI. CDR3 in DNA: TGTGCCAGCAACCGGGACATTGGGCCATACGAGCAGTACTTC. Translating it yields CASNRDIGPYEQYF.

This clone was seen once. The chain has TRBV28 and TRBJ1-1, with D perhaps matching TRBD1 (5 bases). This CDR3 is built from 16 residues. The germline CDR1 and CDR2 sequences are MDHEN and SYDVKM. V gave up 5 bases and J gave up 4 bases, with 20 bases separating them. CDR3 bases: TGTGCCAGCAGTCCCCCTGCCGGGGGGGTAAGCACTGAAGCTTTCTTT. It is translated as CASSPPAGGVSTEAFF.